The entry below describes one T cell receptor (beta chain). Its antigen is not identified. Time point in this sample: week 35, safety follow-up. Each dose of the vaccine consisted of 300 ug of mutant IDH1 20-mer peptide, with topical imiquimod. The study gave patients eight vaccinations in weeks 1, 3, 5, 7, 11, 15, 19, 23. Germline V gene data show CDR1 as SEHNR and CDR2 as FQNEAQ (reference sequence). The CDR3 totals 16 residues. Trimming took off 2 bases at V and 0 bases at J, with 12 bases between the two ends. This sample is drawn from a study of a mutant IDH1 vaccine in newly diagnosed glioma. At the level of the study: Following radiotherapy alone, or alongside temozolomide cycles, vaccination was started after an interval of 4-6 weeks. Broader study findings: Of the patients, less than 95% had vaccine-induced immune responses.

The data were produced by immunoSEQ multiplex PCR, yet TCRdb's version contains in-frame clones alone and is incomplete. The repertoire holds over 65,000 clones, with roughly 84% as singletons. The chain recombines TRBV7-9 with TRBJ2-3; D is undetermined. The sequencing here drew on PBMCs, taken from a glioma patient whose treatment included an IDH1 peptide vaccine. The clonotype originates from a man aged 18 to 35 with glioma. In nucleotides, the CDR3 is TGTGCCAGCAGCTTAAGTCAAGGGCGCAGCACAGATACGCAGTATTTT. Its translation is CASSLSQGRSTDTQYF.